What follows are 16 T cell receptor beta chains derived from one specimen sequenced in a study of beta chain features in type 1 diabetes. Sequencing targeted expressed TCRB transcripts, as all isolated RNA had been reverse transcribed. The protocol was immunoSEQ multiplex PCR, while the TCRdb copy is restricted to in-frame clones and leaves out a portion. This repertoire shows hundreds of thousands of clones, roughly 31% found once; its top ten account for 0.06% to 0.07%. Sequenced input: naive CD4+ T cells from blood. These receptors were taken from a young man in good health.

This clone was counted between two and nine times. The chain employs TRBV2 and TRBJ2-5; no firm D call. CDR1 SNHLY and CDR2 FYNNEI come from the germline V gene. V was trimmed by 4 bases and J by 2 bases, leaving 11 bases between them. The CDR3 spans 14 residues. CDR3 in amino acids: CASSGPARQETQYF. The CDR3 region has the DNA TGTGCCAGCAGTGGCCCGGCAAGACAAGAGACCCAGTACTTC.

This clone was seen a handful of times. V and J are TRBV15 and TRBJ1-5; D remains unclear. V dropped 1 base and J dropped 4 bases, with 8 bases sitting between them. This CDR3 is built from 14 residues. Germline V gene lookup returns CDR1 LNHNV and CDR2 YYDKDF (reference sequence). The CDR3 protein is CATSRAGLNQPQHF. The CDR3 DNA is TGTGCCACCAGCAGAGCGGGGTTGAATCAGCCCCAGCATTTT.

This clone has just a few counts. The chain links TRBV5-4 to TRBJ2-6; 11 positions agree with TRBD2. V was clipped by 7 bases and J by 2 bases; unmatched bases: 8. The CDR3 covers 17 residues. CDR1 SGHNT and CDR2 YYREEE come from the germline V gene (reference sequence). CDR3 amino acids: CASGPTSGTAGANVLTF. In DNA, the CDR3 is TGTGCCAGCGGACCGACTAGCGGGACCGCTGGGGCCAACGTCCTGACTTTC.

This rearrangement joins TRBV7-9 to TRBJ1-1; possible D gene TRBD1, 6 bases. Trimming cost V 5 bases and J 0 bases, with 16 bases left between them. Per germline, CDR1 SEHNR and CDR2 FQNEAQ (reference sequence). This CDR3 is built from 16 residues. The CDR3 here is CASSPPGAGVNTEAFF. Here the CDR3 DNA reads TGTGCCAGCAGCCCCCCAGGGGCAGGAGTGAACACTGAAGCTTTCTTT.

Only a few counts were recorded for this clone. This rearrangement joins TRBV29-1 to TRBJ2-7, with 7 positions matching TRBD1. This CDR3 is 13 amino acids long. Germline V lookup: CDR1 SQVTM, CDR2 ANQGSEA. The V and J ends lost 4 bases and 3 bases, in that order; junction bases with no gene match: 6. This CDR3 is CSVATGSNYEQYF. The CDR3 DNA is TGCAGCGTTGCGACAGGGAGTAACTACGAGCAGTACTTC.

The J gene is TRBJ2-3, the V gene TRBV30; weak D call: TRBD1 (6 bases). V lost 2 bases and J lost 6, with 12 bases in between. Germline assignment: CDR1 GTSNPN and CDR2 SVGIG (reference sequence). The CDR3 contains 13 residues. The chain's CDR3 is CAWSRTVGDTQYF. The CDR3 DNA sequence: TGTGCCTGGAGTCGGACAGTCGGGGATACGCAGTATTTT.

The chain links TRBV9 to TRBJ2-1, with 7 bases matching TRBD2. Per the germline V gene, CDR1 is SGDLS and CDR2 is YYNGEE. This CDR3 spans 14 amino acids. The junction had 4 bases not matched to a gene; V was cut back by 4 bases and J by 3 bases. CDR3 amino acids: CASSSSGNYNEQFF. The CDR3 nucleotides are TGTGCCAGCAGCTCAAGCGGGAACTACAATGAGCAGTTCTTC. The whole variable domain, remainder taken from reference TRBV9 and TRBJ2-1, is DSGVTQTPKHLITATGQRVTLRCSPRSGDLSVYWYQQSLDQGLQFLIQYYNGEERAKGNILERFSAQQFPDLHSELNLSSLELGDSALYFCASSSSGNYNEQFFGPGTRLTVL.

The V and J genes are TRBV6-6 and TRBJ2-3, with unresolved D. The germline gives CDR1 MNHNY, CDR2 SVGAGI (reference sequence). The CDR3 sequence is 14 residues long. Trimming took 4 bases from V and 7 from J, leaving 15 bases between them. The CDR3 region has the DNA TGTGCCAGCAGTTTCCGTACTGAGACCAATACGCAGTATTTT. Its protein product is CASSFRTETNTQYF.

V gene TRBV18 combines with J gene TRBJ1-4, with 7 bases that match TRBD1. This CDR3 has 14 residues. CDR1 KGHSH and CDR2 LQKENI come from the germline V gene. With V trimmed by 6 bases and J by 9 bases, 10 bases remained unmatched. CDR3 in amino acids: CASSRDRDLKKLFF. Written as DNA, the CDR3 is TGTGCCAGCTCGCGCGACAGGGACTTGAAAAAACTGTTTTTT. The full variable domain, with the rest looked up from reference TRBV18 and TRBJ1-4, is NAGVMQNPRHLVRRRGQEARLRCSPMKGHSHVYWYRQLPEEGLKFMVYLQKENIIDESGMPKERFSAEFPKEGPSILRIQQVVRGDSAAYFCASSRDRDLKKLFFGSGTQLSVL.

The rearrangement links TRBV2 to TRBJ2-7; the match to TRBD1 covers 9 bases. The CDR3 extends over 15 amino acids. Germline V gene data show CDR1 as SNHLY and CDR2 as FYNNEI. The J segment lost 3 bases and the V segment lost 2 bases, leaving 5 bases of the junction unmatched. The CDR3 DNA reads as TGTGCCAGCAGTGAATCGATGGGACAGGGCTACGAGCAGTACTTC. Protein product: CASSESMGQGYEQYF.

On this clone: The same CDR3 can be traced to other DNA sequences in this sample. The rearrangement links TRBV30 to TRBJ2-7, with D tentatively TRBD2 (6 bases). This CDR3 contains 12 residues. V lost 5 bases and J lost 0, with 8 bases in between. CDR1 is GTSNPN and CDR2 is SVGIG in the germline V gene (reference sequence). The CDR3 loop reads CAWGRRSYEQYF. The CDR3 region has the DNA TGTGCCTGGGGGAGGCGCTCCTACGAGCAGTACTTC.

This chain links TRBV4-3 with TRBJ2-5; D call uncertain. The CDR3 spans 13 residues. Trimming took 0 bases from V and 3 from J, leaving 5 bases between them. Germline V gives CDR1 LGHNA, CDR2 YSLEER. The CDR3 protein is CASSQEWKETQYF. The CDR3 nucleotides read TGCGCCAGCAGCCAAGAATGGAAAGAGACCCAGTACTTC.

The chain links TRBV11-2 to TRBJ2-2; TRBD2 might be the D (6 bases). Germline CDR1 and CDR2: SGHAT and FQNNGV. Between the trimmed V and J ends, which lost 5 bases and 5 bases, there was a span of 18 bases. This CDR3 spans 16 amino acids. The CDR3 is CASSNRLVRSTGELFF. The DNA for the CDR3 is TGTGCCAGCAGCAACAGACTAGTGCGTTCGACCGGGGAGCTGTTTTTT.

The table lists this clone with a few counts. The chain links TRBV29-1 to TRBJ2-1, with a possible D match to TRBD1 (6 bases). V lost 3 bases and J lost 7, with 13 bases in between. CDR3 size: 13 residues. Per germline, CDR1 SQVTM and CDR2 ANQGSEA. CDR3 DNA: TGCAGCGTTGAGGCTAGGGGGTGGAATGAGCAGTTCTTC. Translating it yields CSVEARGWNEQFF.

This clone was seen only a few times. The genes are TRBV29-1 and TRBJ2-3; 7 bases fit TRBD1. CDR1 is SQVTM, CDR2 ANQGSEA, per germline. With V trimmed by 3 bases and J by 4 bases, 7 bases remained unmatched. This CDR3 is 14 amino acids long. The CDR3 is CSVEKGARADTQYF. The CDR3 coding sequence is TGCAGCGTTGAGAAGGGGGCGAGGGCAGATACGCAGTATTTT.

The genes are TRBV30 and TRBJ1-3; perhaps TRBD1 as D (5 bases). Germline V gives CDR1 GTSNPN, CDR2 SVGIG (reference sequence). The CDR3 has 15 amino acids. V shed 0 bases and J shed 0 bases, with 9 bases lying between them. This CDR3 reads CAWSVRGSSGNTIYF. The CDR3 coding sequence is TGTGCCTGGAGTGTACGGGGCAGCTCTGGAAACACCATATATTTT.